The 29 T cell receptor beta chains below all came from one sample that was sequenced in a study of cytomegalovirus exposure and HLA in healthy donors. Researchers ran the PCR with 60 Vbeta and 13 Jbeta primers. Sequencing was performed with immunoSEQ multiplex PCR; in TCRdb, only in-frame clones are kept and a portion is missing. This sample has under 250,000 clones, with 70% to 80% found just once. Sequencing was carried out using PBMCs. Source of these receptors: a male donor in good health and CMV-seronegative.

This clone was seen more than once but under ten times. The CDR3 spells CASSGETEAFF. CDR3 bases: TGTGCCAGCAGCGGAGAGACTGAAGCTTTCTTT. This chain uses TRBV6-5 with TRBJ1-1; no clear D gene. The CDR3 is 11 amino acids. Germline-derived CDR1 and CDR2 are MNHEY and SVGAGI. V shed 6 bases and J shed 5 bases, with 7 bases lying between them.

The V call is TRBV6-1, the J call TRBJ1-1; possible D gene TRBD1, 5 bases. Germline CDR1 and CDR2: MNHNS and SASEGT. Between the trimmed V and J ends, which lost 2 bases and 5 bases, there was a span of 9 bases. The CDR3 length is 13 residues. In DNA form, the CDR3 reads TGTGCCAGCAGTGAATTTGGGGGGACTGAAGCTTTCTTT. Translated: CASSEFGGTEAFF.

The rearrangement uses TRBV5-6 and TRBJ1-2; D ambiguous. Germline V gene data show CDR1 as SGHDT and CDR2 as YYEEEE. V shed 4 bases and J shed 7 bases, with 11 bases lying between them. The CDR3 extends over 12 amino acids. The CDR3 reads CASSQTGIGYTF. In DNA, the CDR3 is TGTGCCAGCAGCCAGACTGGAATTGGCTACACCTTC.

Notes on this clone: The germline gene is not matched at one end of the junction; a read error may be the cause. This chain connects TRBV7-9 to TRBJ2-7; D uncertain. The CDR3 loop spans 13 amino acids. Germline V gene lookup returns CDR1 SEHNR and CDR2 FQNEAQ (reference sequence). The CDR3 is CSSSPGSSYEQYF. The CDR3 region has the DNA TGTTCCAGCAGCCCAGGTAGCTCCTACGAGCAGTACTTC.

The CDR3 bases are TGTGCCAGCAGTGATGGGGGGGACCCCGGGGCCAACGTCCTGACTTTC. This encodes CASSDGGDPGANVLTF. The chain uses TRBV6-4 and TRBJ2-6, with 7 bases fitting TRBD2. V shed 3 bases, J shed 4 bases, and the junction held 6 bases outside the gene matches. CDR1 is MRHNA and CDR2 is SNTAGT in the germline V gene. The CDR3 loop spans 16 amino acids.

The V and J genes are TRBV27 and TRBJ2-1; 8 nucleotides match TRBD2. Germline V gives CDR1 MNHEY, CDR2 SMNVEV (reference sequence). The V and J ends lost 3 bases and 5 bases, in that order; junction bases with no gene match: 6. The CDR3 has 15 amino acids. The chain's CDR3 is CASSFAGGRNNEQFF. The DNA for the CDR3 is TGTGCCAGCAGTTTTGCGGGAGGCAGGAACAATGAGCAGTTCTTC.

The V gene is TRBV28, the J gene TRBJ2-1, with 9 bases matching TRBD2. V lost 1 base, J lost 2 bases, and 6 bases stayed unmatched. This CDR3 is 17 amino acids long. Germline V gives CDR1 MDHEN, CDR2 SYDVKM. The DNA for the CDR3 is TGTGCCAGCAGTTTATTAATAGCGGGGGCGACCTACAATGAGCAGTTCTTC. The encoded protein is CASSLLIAGATYNEQFF.

This clone was recorded only once. The J gene is TRBJ1-2, the V gene TRBV29-1; D remains unclear. CDR3 length: 12 amino acids. Trimming took 0 bases from V and 6 from J, leaving 8 bases between them. From germline, CDR1 is SQVTM and CDR2 ANQGSEA. The CDR3 DNA sequence: TGCAGCGTTGAAGATGGGCAGCATGGCTACACCTTC. It is translated as CSVEDGQHGYTF.

The chain carries TRBV6-5 and TRBJ1-2; a possible D gene is TRBD1 (5 bases). The length of the CDR3 is 13 residues. Germline lookup yields CDR1 MNHEY and CDR2 SVGAGI. Trimming left V 6 bases short and J 4 bases short, with 12 bases between. The DNA of the CDR3 is TGTGCCAGCAGATCTGACAGTACCTATGGCTACACCTTC. Translation: CASRSDSTYGYTF.

This clone came up once. The chain has TRBV14 and TRBJ2-7; D is possibly TRBD1 (7 bases). This CDR3 spans 13 amino acids. Trimming cost V 3 bases and J 11 bases, with 17 bases left between them. Per germline, CDR1 SGHDN and CDR2 FVKESK. CDR3 DNA sequence: TGTGCCAGCAGCCAGGGCGGGGACAGTAGAAAGTACTTC. It yields the protein CASSQGGDSRKYF. Variable domain in full (rest from reference TRBV14 and TRBJ2-7): EAGVTQFPSHSVIEKGQTVTLRCDPISGHDNLYWYRRVMGKEIKFLLHFVKESKQDESGMPNNRFLAERTGGTYSTLKVQPAELEDSGVYFCASSQGGDSRKYFGPGTRLTVT.

This clone was counted once. The chain is built from TRBV25-1 and TRBJ1-2, with D tentatively TRBD1 (5 bases). CDR3 length equals 13 residues. Germline loops: CDR1 MGHDK, CDR2 SYGVNS. Trimming took off 3 bases at V and 4 bases at J, with 9 bases between the two ends. DNA for the CDR3: TGTGCCAGCAGTGAGGGACTGCGCTATGGCTACACCTTC. This encodes CASSEGLRYGYTF.

The V and J genes are TRBV10-2 and TRBJ2-7, with 12 bases identical to TRBD1. The CDR3 spans 15 residues. Losses at the gene ends were 3 bases for V and 6 bases for J; bases not matched to a gene: 6. The V gene's germline CDR1 is WSHSY and CDR2 SAAADI. The CDR3 nucleotides are TGCGCCAGCAGTGACCGGGACAGGGGGCAGTTCGAGCAGTACTTC. It codes for CASSDRDRGQFEQYF.

This chain links TRBV2 with TRBJ2-2; D is possibly TRBD2 (7 bases). Per germline, CDR1 SNHLY and CDR2 FYNNEI. The V and J ends lost 6 bases and 1 base respectively, with 18 bases between them. The CDR3 covers 17 residues. In nucleotides, the CDR3 is TGTGCCAGCAGGGCCAATTGGGGGGGACAGAACACCGGGGAGCTGTTTTTT. This codes for CASRANWGGQNTGELFF.

The V and J genes are TRBV5-4 and TRBJ2-5; 11 nucleotides agree with TRBD2. The CDR3 runs to 15 residues. V lost 4 bases, J lost 5 bases, and 7 bases stayed unmatched. Germline CDR1 SGHNT, CDR2 YYREEE (reference sequence). The CDR3 loop is CASSPKTSGIETQYF. The CDR3 coding sequence is TGTGCCAGCAGCCCAAAGACTAGCGGGATTGAGACCCAGTACTTC.

The V gene is TRBV11-1, the J gene TRBJ2-1; possibly TRBD1 for D (6 bases). Germline-derived CDR1 and CDR2 are SGHAT and FQDESV (reference sequence). With 2 bases removed from V and 4 bases from J, the gap between germline ends came to 12 bases. This CDR3 is built from 15 residues. CDR3 sequence reads: CASSLRDTVYNEQFF. In DNA, the CDR3 is TGTGCCAGCAGCTTACGGGACACCGTTTACAATGAGCAGTTCTTC.

This clone was observed a few times. V gene TRBV6-6 combines with J gene TRBJ2-7; D is possibly TRBD1 (6 bases). CDR1 MNHNY and CDR2 SVGAGI come from the germline V gene (reference sequence). This CDR3 spans 13 amino acids. Trimming took off 2 bases at V and 5 bases at J, with 10 bases between the two ends. CDR3 nucleotide sequence: TGTGCCAGCAGTTACGCCAGGGGCCACGAGCAGTACTTC. This sequence encodes CASSYARGHEQYF.

This chain connects TRBV6-6 to TRBJ2-5, with TRBD2 matching 10 bases. Germline lookup yields CDR1 MNHNY and CDR2 SVGAGI (reference sequence). This CDR3 is 14 amino acids long. V was clipped by 6 bases and J by 2 bases; unmatched bases: 3. The CDR3, as DNA: TGTGCCAGCAGCAGGACTAGCGGACAAGAGACCCAGTACTTC. Translating it yields CASSRTSGQETQYF.

Details on this clone: The same CDR3 also results from other DNA sequences found in this sample. V usage is TRBV6-1 and J usage is TRBJ1-5; TRBD1 matches 9 bases. The CDR3 covers 14 residues. The trim removed 6 bases at V and 4 bases at J, leaving 4 bases unmatched. Per germline, CDR1 MNHNS and CDR2 SASEGT. The CDR3 DNA reads TGTGCCAGCAGGAAGGGACAGGGTAATCAGCCCCAGCATTTT. Encoded protein: CASRKGQGNQPQHF.

This clone has just a few counts. V is TRBV7-9 and J is TRBJ2-1; 11 bases are a match to TRBD1. The germline V gene has CDR1 SEHNR and CDR2 FQNEAQ (reference sequence). This CDR3 is 15 amino acids long. The ends lost 5 bases at V and 8 bases at J; junction bases unmatched: 8. CDR3 nucleotide sequence: TGTGCCAGCAGCCGACCGGGACAGGGGGTCTATGAGCAGTTCTTC. It is translated as CASSRPGQGVYEQFF. Looking up the rest from reference TRBV7-9 and TRBJ2-1 gives the full variable domain: DTGVSQNPRHKITKRGQNVTFRCDPISEHNRLYWYRQTLGQGPEFLTYFQNEAQLEKSRLLSDRFSAERPKGSFSTLEIQRTEQGDSAMYLCASSRPGQGVYEQFFGPGTRLTVL.

The chain's CDR3 is CASSTRTSGSYEQYF. Written as DNA, the CDR3 is TGTGCCAGCAGCACGCGGACTAGCGGGAGCTACGAGCAGTACTTC. This chain joins TRBV11-2 and TRBJ2-7, with TRBD2 matching over 13 bases. Germline-derived CDR1 and CDR2 are SGHAT and FQNNGV. This CDR3 contains 15 residues. Trimming at V came to 5 bases and at J to 3 bases, leaving 4 bases not matched to a gene.

V is TRBV28 and J is TRBJ1-1, with 8 bases fitting TRBD1. CDR1 is MDHEN and CDR2 is SYDVKM in the germline V gene. V lost 8 bases and J lost 2; bases outside the gene matches: 4. CDR3 length: 13 amino acids. The CDR3 DNA sequence: TGTGCCAGCGGGACAGGAGAAAACACTGAAGCTTTCTTT. Protein sequence: CASGTGENTEAFF.

This chain uses TRBV5-8 with TRBJ2-2, with 8 positions matching TRBD1. Germline CDR1 and CDR2: SGHTS and YDEGEE. The V segment lost 1 base and the J segment 7 bases; nucleotides outside the gene matches: 6. The CDR3 loop spans 15 amino acids. The CDR3 loop reads CASSLLRTGIGELFF. CDR3 DNA sequence: TGTGCCAGCAGCTTGCTCAGGACAGGGATCGGGGAGCTGTTTTTT.

Written as DNA, the CDR3 is TGCGCCAGCAGCCAAGAGGCCGGGACAGGGGCCTACGAGCAGTACTTC. This gives the protein CASSQEAGTGAYEQYF. V and J are TRBV4-1 and TRBJ2-5, with 10 bases identical to TRBD1. The J call could be wrong; TRBJ2-7 is a better fit for the DNA end. This CDR3 is built from 16 residues. Germline V gene lookup returns CDR1 MGHRA and CDR2 YSYEKL.

The gene calls are TRBV27 and TRBJ2-3; tentative D call: TRBD2 (6 bases). Per the germline V gene, CDR1 is MNHEY and CDR2 is SMNVEV (reference sequence). Trimming took off 5 bases at V and 6 bases at J, with 15 bases between the two ends. The CDR3 loop spans 14 amino acids. The CDR3 region has the DNA TGTGCCAGCAGTCTGAGGGGAGCGGGCGATACGCAGTATTTT. Amino acid sequence: CASSLRGAGDTQYF.

This clone was seen only once. The chain recombines TRBV27 with TRBJ2-5, with 10 bases aligning to TRBD1. The trim removed 2 bases at V and 4 bases at J, leaving 7 bases unmatched. The CDR3 sequence is 16 residues long. Germline CDR1 reads MNHEY; CDR2 reads SMNVEV (reference sequence). The CDR3 protein is CASSLLIRDRGETQYF. The CDR3 nucleotides read TGTGCCAGCAGTTTACTCATACGGGACAGGGGAGAGACCCAGTACTTC.

This sequence joins TRBV6-6 and TRBJ1-1; D unresolved. Germline V gene sequence: CDR1 MNHNY, CDR2 SVGAGI (reference sequence). The CDR3 sequence is 13 residues long. The germline V and J ends were trimmed by 6 bases and 4 bases, with 12 bases remaining between them. CDR3 in DNA: TGTGCCAGCAGCCGACGACGGAGCACTGAAGCTTTCTTT. It is translated as CASSRRRSTEAFF.

The V gene is TRBV28, the J gene TRBJ2-5; possible D gene TRBD1, 5 bases. Trimming left V 3 bases short and J 1 base short, with 12 bases between. Germline loops: CDR1 MDHEN, CDR2 SYDVKM. This CDR3 region has 15 residues. CDR3 residues: CASSFNGATQETQYF. The CDR3 DNA reads as TGTGCCAGCAGTTTCAATGGGGCGACCCAAGAGACCCAGTACTTC.

The rearrangement joins TRBV7-8 to TRBJ1-4; TRBD1 agrees at 7 bases. Germline V gene lookup returns CDR1 SGHVS and CDR2 FQNEAQ. The CDR3 loop spans 15 amino acids. The V and J ends lost 5 bases and 7 bases, in that order; junction bases with no gene match: 10. CDR3 loop: CASSPGTAGVEKLFF. The DNA for the CDR3 is TGTGCCAGCAGCCCGGGGACAGCGGGGGTTGAAAAACTGTTTTTT.

This chain joins TRBV10-3 and TRBJ1-2; D remains ambiguous. The CDR3 spans 13 residues. Deletions cut 6 bases from V and 2 bases from J, with 10 bases between. Germline V gene sequence: CDR1 ENHRY, CDR2 SYGVKD. The CDR3 DNA follows: TGTGCCATCAGGTTCACAGAAAACTATGGCTACACCTTC. The encoded protein is CAIRFTENYGYTF.